This passage covers 22 T cell receptor beta chains from one sample sequenced in a study of T-cell reconstitution after alpha-beta-depleted transplantation in children. Molecular barcoding with unique molecular identifiers was used for the TCRbeta library. Via MiXCR, TCRdb re-called the PCR reads, giving one row per CDR3 protein. The table lists roughly 120,000 distinct CDR3 sequences, 20% to 25% of them singletons. The specimen was PBMCs, mostly from graft donor cells, collected 180 days after TCRalphabeta/CD19-depleted stem cell transplant. The receptors come from a male patient under 10 years old who had a stem cell transplant for chronic granulomatous disease, so the T cells may come from the graft donor.

This clonotype has more than one count but fewer than ten. This rearrangement joins TRBV9 to TRBJ2-3; 7 positions match TRBD2. The length of the CDR3 is 16 residues. CDR1 is SGDLS, CDR2 YYNGEE, per germline. Trimming took 3 bases from V and 0 from J; bases not matched to a gene: 7. CDR3 DNA sequence: TGTGCCAGCAGCGGAGTAAGCGGGGTGAGCACAGATACGCAGTATTTT. Translating gives CASSGVSGVSTDTQYF.

Details on this clonotype: The junction differs from germline at one of its ends, possibly a read error. V usage is TRBV10-3 and J usage is TRBJ2-1; tentative D call: TRBD2 (6 bases). The CDR3 has 13 amino acids. Per germline, CDR1 ENHRY and CDR2 SYGVKD. In nucleotides, the CDR3 is TGTGCCGTCAGGGACTCTACAGTGGGAGAGCAGTTCTTC. Translated: CAVRDSTVGEQFF.

This clonotype was counted only a few times. V and J are TRBV7-8 and TRBJ1-4, with D uncertain. This CDR3 has 16 amino acids. The V and J ends lost 5 bases and 4 bases respectively, with 17 bases between them. Germline V CDR1 and CDR2: SGHVS, FQNEAQ. The CDR3 bases are TGTGCCAGCAGCCTAATCCGTAGGGATCGTAATGAAAAACTGTTTTTT. This sequence encodes CASSLIRRDRNEKLFF.

This clonotype was seen a handful of times. The chain has TRBV20-1 and TRBJ2-1; TRBD2 aligns across 11 bases. This CDR3 spans 16 amino acids. The germline V gene encodes CDR1 DFQATT and CDR2 SNEGSKA (reference sequence). V lost 1 base and J lost 3; bases outside the gene matches: 5. CDR3 nucleotides: TGCAGTGCTAGAGCCCTAGCGGGAGGCTACTACAATGAGCAGTTCTTC. It translates to CSARALAGGYYNEQFF.

This clonotype came up once. The genes are TRBV2 and TRBJ2-3; D is perhaps TRBD1 (7 bases). Trimming left V 6 bases short and J 0 bases short, with 13 bases between. CDR1 SNHLY and CDR2 FYNNEI come from the germline V gene. The CDR3 loop spans 15 amino acids. CDR3 loop: CASRRDSSSTDTQYF. In nucleotides, the CDR3 is TGTGCCAGCAGGCGGGACAGCTCTAGCACAGATACGCAGTATTTT.

At least ten counts were recorded for this clonotype. The CDR3 bases are TGTGCCAGCAGCAGGAGGGGAAATGAGCAGTTCTTC. The encoded protein is CASSRRGNEQFF. The chain joins TRBV11-2 to TRBJ2-1, with D maybe TRBD2 (6 bases). The CDR3 is 12 amino acids. The ends were cut back, 5 bases at V and 7 bases at J, with 9 bases in the middle. In germline, CDR1 is SGHAT, CDR2 FQNNGV.

This clonotype was picked up a small number of times. This chain joins TRBV27 and TRBJ1-6, with a possible D match to TRBD1 (5 bases). Germline lookup yields CDR1 MNHEY and CDR2 SMNVEV (reference sequence). The V gene lost 1 base and the J gene lost 5 bases, with 9 bases spanning the gap. This CDR3 is 15 amino acids long. The CDR3 DNA reads as TGTGCCAGCAGTTTATTCGGGACGGATAATTCACCCCTCCACTTT. This gives the protein CASSLFGTDNSPLHF.

This clonotype was seen many times. V and J are TRBV12-3 or TRBV12-4 and TRBJ2-7, with unresolved D. The V end was cut by 4 bases, the J end by 2 bases, with 12 bases between. The CDR3 is 14 residues long. In DNA, the CDR3 is TGTGCCAGCAGTTCCCGATATCTACCCTACGAGCAGTACTTC. It yields the protein CASSSRYLPYEQYF.

This clonotype turned up a few times. The rearrangement links TRBV29-1 to TRBJ2-7; possibly TRBD1 for D (5 bases). Trimming pared 3 bases from V and 3 bases from J, leaving 6 bases between. In germline, CDR1 is SQVTM, CDR2 ANQGSEA. The CDR3 is made up of 11 amino acids. Written as DNA, the CDR3 is TGCAGCGTTGATGACAGCTACGAGCAGTACTTC. It codes for CSVDDSYEQYF.

This chain uses TRBV27 with TRBJ2-7, with TRBD1 matching 7 bases. After removal of 6 bases from V and 7 bases from J, the junction contained 15 bases not matched to a gene. Germline values: CDR1 MNHEY, CDR2 SMNVEV (reference sequence). This CDR3 has 15 amino acids. The CDR3 reads CASSPRQGPFKEQYF. CDR3 in DNA: TGTGCCAGCAGCCCTCGACAGGGCCCCTTCAAAGAGCAGTACTTC.

This chain links TRBV9 with TRBJ2-3; D not certain. The CDR3 consists of 16 residues. Per the germline V gene, CDR1 is SGDLS and CDR2 is YYNGEE. V was shortened by 0 bases and J by 2 bases, with 13 bases between the two germline ends. The CDR3 DNA sequence: TGTGCCAGCAGCGTAGAGGTCCTTCTTTACACAGATACGCAGTATTTT. It encodes CASSVEVLLYTDTQYF.

The V call is TRBV27, the J call TRBJ2-7, with 10 bases identical to TRBD1. Germline V CDR1 and CDR2: MNHEY, SMNVEV (reference sequence). The CDR3 is made up of 14 amino acids. Trimming at V came to 6 bases and at J to 3 bases, leaving 5 bases not matched to a gene. The CDR3 nucleotides are TGTGCCAGCAGATCGGGACAGGGGAACTACGAGCAGTACTTC. Its translation: CASRSGQGNYEQYF.

The V and J genes are TRBV12-3 or TRBV12-4 and TRBJ1-5, with 8 positions matching TRBD1. The CDR3 runs to 13 residues. After removal of 6 bases from V and 5 bases from J, the junction contained 3 bases not matched to a gene. The CDR3 is CASSSDRDQPQHF. In DNA form, the CDR3 reads TGTGCCAGCAGCTCGGACAGGGATCAGCCCCAGCATTTT.

The chain combines TRBV12-3 or TRBV12-4 with TRBJ2-7, with D possibly TRBD1 on 5 matching bases. Trimming removed 3 bases at V and 1 base at J, with 7 bases between. The CDR3 extends over 13 amino acids. The CDR3 is CASSFRGSYEQYF. The DNA for the CDR3 is TGTGCCAGCAGTTTTAGGGGTTCCTACGAGCAGTACTTC.

The DNA for the CDR3 is TGTGCCAGCAGTAGCGGTGTAGCGGGTTTATCCGGGAGTCGAGAGACCCAGTACTTC. Translation: CASSSGVAGLSGSRETQYF. The rearrangement links TRBV12-3 or TRBV12-4 to TRBJ2-5; the match to TRBD2 covers 7 bases. The V and J ends lost 5 bases and 4 bases, in that order; junction bases with no gene match: 22. The CDR3 consists of 19 residues.

This clonotype was detected a few times. The CDR3 spells CATEGFPRNPGEQYF. For the CDR3, the DNA is TGTGCCACCGAGGGTTTTCCGCGGAACCCTGGGGAGCAGTACTTC. The genes are TRBV10-3 and TRBJ2-7; tentative D call: TRBD2 (5 bases). Germline values: CDR1 ENHRY, CDR2 SYGVKD. The CDR3 is 15 residues long. V gave up 10 bases and J gave up 7 bases, with 26 bases separating them.

This clonotype showed up many times. The chain employs TRBV10-3 and TRBJ1-1, with 8 bases identical to TRBD1. The junction had 9 bases not matched to a gene; V was cut back by 3 bases and J by 12 bases. The CDR3 spans 13 residues. CDR1 ENHRY and CDR2 SYGVKD come from the germline V gene. This chain's CDR3 is CAISDPQDRAPFF. As DNA, the CDR3 is TGTGCCATCAGTGACCCACAGGACAGGGCTCCTTTCTTT.

At least ten counts were recorded for this clonotype. J is TRBJ2-7 and V is TRBV29-1; possible D gene TRBD1, 6 bases. Germline V lookup: CDR1 SQVTM, CDR2 ANQGSEA. The V end lost 1 base, the J end lost 8 bases, and 18 bases lay between the germline ends. This CDR3 comprises 14 residues. The CDR3: CSVEGGLAHRQQYF. The CDR3 DNA is TGCAGCGTTGAAGGGGGGCTAGCCCATAGACAGCAGTACTTC.

This clonotype was detected many times. The chain has TRBV11-1 and TRBJ2-1; 16 bases align to TRBD2. Germline CDR1 reads SGHAT; CDR2 reads FQDESV (reference sequence). This CDR3 is 18 amino acids long. With 4 bases clipped from V and 1 base from J, the junction kept 4 bases outside the gene matches. This chain's CDR3 is CASSSSGLAGGSYNEQFF. The CDR3 DNA follows: TGTGCCAGCAGCTCCTCGGGACTAGCGGGAGGGTCCTACAATGAGCAGTTCTTC.

There are many counts of this clonotype. The genes are TRBV11-3 and TRBJ2-5, with D possibly TRBD2 on 5 matching bases. This CDR3 is 18 amino acids long. Trimming removed 1 base from V and 2 bases from J, with 20 bases in between. Germline CDR1 is SGHNT and CDR2 is YENEEA. Written as DNA, the CDR3 is TGTGCCAGCAGCTTAGGGTATAGCGTGGCGGTACCACAAGAGACCCAGTACTTC. It translates to CASSLGYSVAVPQETQYF.

This clonotype has a count of ten or more. The rearrangement uses TRBV20-1 and TRBJ2-1; D not certain. This CDR3 is built from 14 residues. Trimming took 5 bases from V and 0 from J, leaving 11 bases between them. Germline CDR1 DFQATT, CDR2 SNEGSKA (reference sequence). CDR3 coding DNA: TGCAGTGCTCCAAGCCCGAGCTCCTACAATGAGCAGTTCTTC. Protein sequence: CSAPSPSSYNEQFF.

This chain links TRBV29-1 with TRBJ2-1; TRBD2 matches 10 bases. From germline, CDR1 is SQVTM and CDR2 ANQGSEA. This CDR3 is 11 amino acids long. V lost 7 bases, J lost 15 bases, and 9 bases stayed unmatched. The CDR3 spells CSARASGRRFF. In nucleotides, the CDR3 is TGCAGCGCCAGGGCTAGCGGGAGACGGTTCTTC.